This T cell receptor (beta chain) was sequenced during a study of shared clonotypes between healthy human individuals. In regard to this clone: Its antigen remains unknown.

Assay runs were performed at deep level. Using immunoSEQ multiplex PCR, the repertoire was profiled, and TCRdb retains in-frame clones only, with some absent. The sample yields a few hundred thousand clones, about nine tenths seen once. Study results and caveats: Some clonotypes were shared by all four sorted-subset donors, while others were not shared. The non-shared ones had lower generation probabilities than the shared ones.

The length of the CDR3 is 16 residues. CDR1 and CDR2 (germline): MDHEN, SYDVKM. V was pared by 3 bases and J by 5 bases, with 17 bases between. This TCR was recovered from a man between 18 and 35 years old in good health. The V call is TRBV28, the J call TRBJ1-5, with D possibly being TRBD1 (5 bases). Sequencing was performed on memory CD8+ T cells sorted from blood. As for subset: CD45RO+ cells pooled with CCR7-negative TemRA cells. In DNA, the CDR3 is TGTGCCAGCAGTTTTTATGAGGGGCGGTTTGATCAGCCCCAGCATTTT. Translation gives CASSFYEGRFDQPQHF.